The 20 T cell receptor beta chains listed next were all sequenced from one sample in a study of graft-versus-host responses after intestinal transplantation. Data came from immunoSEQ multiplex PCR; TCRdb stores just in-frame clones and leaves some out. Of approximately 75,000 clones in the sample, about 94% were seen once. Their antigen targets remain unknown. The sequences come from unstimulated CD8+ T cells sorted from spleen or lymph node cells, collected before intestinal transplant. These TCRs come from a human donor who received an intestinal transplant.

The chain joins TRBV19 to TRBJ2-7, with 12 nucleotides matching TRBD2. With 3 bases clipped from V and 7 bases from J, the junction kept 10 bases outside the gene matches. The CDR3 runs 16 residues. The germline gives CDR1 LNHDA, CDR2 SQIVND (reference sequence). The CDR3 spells CASSIAGLAGLGEQYF. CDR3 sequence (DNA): TGTGCCAGTAGTATCGCGGGACTAGCGGGTCTCGGGGAGCAGTACTTC.

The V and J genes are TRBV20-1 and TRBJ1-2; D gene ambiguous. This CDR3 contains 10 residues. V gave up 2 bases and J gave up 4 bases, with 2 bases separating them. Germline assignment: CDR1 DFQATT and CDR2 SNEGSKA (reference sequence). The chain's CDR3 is CSARTYGYTF. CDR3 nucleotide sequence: TGCAGTGCTAGAACCTATGGCTACACCTTC.

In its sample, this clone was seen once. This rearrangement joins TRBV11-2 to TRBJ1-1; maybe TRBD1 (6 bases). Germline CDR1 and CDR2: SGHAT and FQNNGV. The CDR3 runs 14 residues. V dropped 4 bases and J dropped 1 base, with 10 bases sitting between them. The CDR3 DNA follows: TGTGCCAGCAGCTCAGAACAGGGGAACACTGAAGCTTTCTTT. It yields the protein CASSSEQGNTEAFF.

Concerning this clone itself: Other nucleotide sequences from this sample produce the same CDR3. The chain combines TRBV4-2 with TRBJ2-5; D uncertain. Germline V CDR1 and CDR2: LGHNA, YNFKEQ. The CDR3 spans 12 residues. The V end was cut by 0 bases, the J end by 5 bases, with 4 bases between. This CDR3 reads CASSQDLETQYF. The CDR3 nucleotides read TGTGCCAGCAGCCAAGATCTGGAGACCCAGTACTTC.

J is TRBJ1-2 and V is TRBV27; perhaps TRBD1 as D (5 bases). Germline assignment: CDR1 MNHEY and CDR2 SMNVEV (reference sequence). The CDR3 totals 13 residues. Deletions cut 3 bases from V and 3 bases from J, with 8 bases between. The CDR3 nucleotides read TGTGCCAGCAGTTTCCAGGGAGACTATGGCTACACCTTC. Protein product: CASSFQGDYGYTF.

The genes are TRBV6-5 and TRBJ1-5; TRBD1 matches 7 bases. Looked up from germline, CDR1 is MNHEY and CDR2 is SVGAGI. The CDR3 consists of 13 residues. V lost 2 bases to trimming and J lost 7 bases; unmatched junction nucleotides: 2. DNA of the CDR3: TGTGCCAGCAGTTACCAGGGGGAGCAGCCCCAGCATTTT. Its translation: CASSYQGEQPQHF.

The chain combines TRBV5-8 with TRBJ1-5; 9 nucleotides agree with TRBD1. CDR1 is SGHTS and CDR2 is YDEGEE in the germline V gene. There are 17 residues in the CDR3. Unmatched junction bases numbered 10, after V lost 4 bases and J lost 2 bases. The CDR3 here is CASSLWDRDMGNQPQHF. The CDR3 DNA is TGTGCCAGCAGCCTATGGGACAGGGATATGGGCAATCAGCCCCAGCATTTT.

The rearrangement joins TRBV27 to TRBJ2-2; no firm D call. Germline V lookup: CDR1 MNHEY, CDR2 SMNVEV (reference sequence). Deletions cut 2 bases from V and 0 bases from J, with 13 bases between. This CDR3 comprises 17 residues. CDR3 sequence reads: CASSLIPAYTNTGELFF. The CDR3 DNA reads TGTGCCAGCAGTTTAATTCCAGCCTATACGAACACCGGGGAGCTGTTTTTT.

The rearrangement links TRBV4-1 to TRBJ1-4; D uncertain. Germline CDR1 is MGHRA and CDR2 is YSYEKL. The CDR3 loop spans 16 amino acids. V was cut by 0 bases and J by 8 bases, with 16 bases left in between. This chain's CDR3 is CASSQESPGFQEKLFF. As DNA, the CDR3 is TGCGCCAGCAGCCAAGAATCCCCGGGGTTCCAGGAAAAACTGTTTTTT.

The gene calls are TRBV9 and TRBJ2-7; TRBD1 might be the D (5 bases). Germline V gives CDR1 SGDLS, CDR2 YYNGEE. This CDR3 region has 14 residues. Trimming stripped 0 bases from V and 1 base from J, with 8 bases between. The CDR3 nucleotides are TGTGCCAGCAGCGTAGACACAGGTTCCTACGAGCAGTACTTC. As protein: CASSVDTGSYEQYF.

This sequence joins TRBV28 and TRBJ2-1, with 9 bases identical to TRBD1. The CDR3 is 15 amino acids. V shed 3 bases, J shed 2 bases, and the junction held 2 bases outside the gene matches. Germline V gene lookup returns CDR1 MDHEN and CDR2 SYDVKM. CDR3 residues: CASSLDRGTYNEQFF. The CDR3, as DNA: TGTGCCAGCAGTTTGGACAGGGGCACCTACAATGAGCAGTTCTTC.

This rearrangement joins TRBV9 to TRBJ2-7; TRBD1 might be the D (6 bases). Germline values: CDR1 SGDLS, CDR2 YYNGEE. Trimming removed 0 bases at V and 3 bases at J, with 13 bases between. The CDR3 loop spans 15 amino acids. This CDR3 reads CASSVALGDNYEQYF. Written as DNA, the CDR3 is TGTGCCAGCAGCGTAGCCTTGGGGGACAACTACGAGCAGTACTTC.

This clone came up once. Here the CDR3 reads CASTLTSGRTDTQYF. DNA of the CDR3: TGTGCCAGCACCCTGACTAGCGGGAGGACAGATACGCAGTATTTT. V usage is TRBV28 and J usage is TRBJ2-3; 13 nucleotides align to TRBD2. Germline V CDR1 and CDR2: MDHEN, SYDVKM. The V and J ends lost 7 bases and 3 bases, in that order; junction bases with no gene match: 4. This CDR3 region has 15 residues.

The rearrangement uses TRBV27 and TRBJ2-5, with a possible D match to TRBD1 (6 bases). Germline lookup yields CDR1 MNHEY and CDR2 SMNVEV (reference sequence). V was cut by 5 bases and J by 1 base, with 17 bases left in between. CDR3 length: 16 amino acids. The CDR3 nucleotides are TGTGCCAGCAGTCCAAGCTGGGGGCGGAGCCAAGAGACCCAGTACTTC. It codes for CASSPSWGRSQETQYF.

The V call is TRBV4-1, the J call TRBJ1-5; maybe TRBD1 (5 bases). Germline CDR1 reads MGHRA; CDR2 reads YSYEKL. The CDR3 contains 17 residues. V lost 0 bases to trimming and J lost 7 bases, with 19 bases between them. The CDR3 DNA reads TGCGCCAGCAGCCAAGAAGGGTCGTGGGGCAGTAACCAGCCCCAGCATTTT. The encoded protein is CASSQEGSWGSNQPQHF.

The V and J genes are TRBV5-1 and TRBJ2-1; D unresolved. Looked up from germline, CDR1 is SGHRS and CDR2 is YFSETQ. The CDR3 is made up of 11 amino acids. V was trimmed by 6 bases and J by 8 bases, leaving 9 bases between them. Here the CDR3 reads CASTPGDEQFF. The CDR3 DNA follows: TGCGCCAGCACCCCAGGCGATGAGCAGTTCTTC.

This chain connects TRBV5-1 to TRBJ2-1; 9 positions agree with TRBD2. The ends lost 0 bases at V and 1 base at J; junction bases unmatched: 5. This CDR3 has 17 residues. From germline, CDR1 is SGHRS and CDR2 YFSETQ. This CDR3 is CASSLGTSEKSYNEQFF. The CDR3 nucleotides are TGCGCCAGCAGCTTGGGGACTAGCGAGAAATCCTACAATGAGCAGTTCTTC.

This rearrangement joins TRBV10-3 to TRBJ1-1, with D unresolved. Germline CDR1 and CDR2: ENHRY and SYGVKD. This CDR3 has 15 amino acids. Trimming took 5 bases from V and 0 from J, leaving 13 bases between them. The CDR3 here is CAISPYSELNTEAFF. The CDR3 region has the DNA TGTGCCATCAGTCCCTACAGCGAACTGAACACTGAAGCTTTCTTT.

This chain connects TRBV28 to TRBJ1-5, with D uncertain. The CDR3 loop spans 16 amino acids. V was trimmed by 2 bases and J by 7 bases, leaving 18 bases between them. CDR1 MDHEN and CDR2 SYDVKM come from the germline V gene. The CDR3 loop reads CASSLPSTTTRQPQHF. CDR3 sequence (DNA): TGTGCCAGCAGTTTACCTTCAACCACCACAAGGCAGCCCCAGCATTTT. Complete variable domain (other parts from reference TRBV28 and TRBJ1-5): DVKVTQSSRYLVKRTGEKVFLECVQDMDHENMFWYRQDPGLGLRLIYFSYDVKMKEKGDIPEGYSVSREKKERFSLILESASTNQTSMYLCASSLPSTTTRQPQHFGDGTRLSIL.

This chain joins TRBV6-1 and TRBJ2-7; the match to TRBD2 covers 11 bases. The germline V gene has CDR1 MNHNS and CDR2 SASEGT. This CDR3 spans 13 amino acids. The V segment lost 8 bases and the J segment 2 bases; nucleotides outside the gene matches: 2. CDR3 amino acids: CASGTSGTYEQYF. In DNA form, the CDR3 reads TGTGCCAGCGGGACTAGCGGTACCTACGAGCAGTACTTC.